Presented here are 30 T cell receptor beta chains from one specimen sequenced in a study of cytomegalovirus exposure and HLA in healthy donors. The PCR was carried out with 60 Vbeta primers and 13 Jbeta primers. TCRdb keeps only in-frame clones here, not all; method: immunoSEQ multiplex PCR. Of tens of thousands of clones listed, 80% to 90% are singletons. Sequencing was carried out using PBMCs. The receptors were sampled from a woman aged 18-29 years in good health and CMV-seropositive.

This clone was seen only a few times. The genes are TRBV7-2 and TRBJ2-4, with 8 bases lining up with TRBD1. Germline CDR1 is SGHTA and CDR2 is FQGNSA. The V segment lost 3 bases and the J segment 8 bases; nucleotides outside the gene matches: 9. This CDR3 has 15 residues. For the CDR3, the DNA is TGTGCCAGCAGCTTCTCAGACAGGGGATTTGACATTCAGTACTTC. Translation gives CASSFSDRGFDIQYF.

The rearrangement joins TRBV6-5 to TRBJ1-2, with D possibly matching TRBD1 (6 bases). The V end was cut by 5 bases, the J end by 0 bases, with 13 bases between. The CDR3 runs 15 residues. Germline V CDR1 and CDR2: MNHEY, SVGAGI. CDR3 in amino acids: CASSPRSGANYGYTF. CDR3 nucleotide sequence: TGTGCCAGCAGTCCTAGATCAGGGGCTAACTATGGCTACACCTTC.

The V and J genes are TRBV2 and TRBJ1-6; 9 bases agree with TRBD1. Germline CDR1 and CDR2: SNHLY and FYNNEI. This CDR3 comprises 14 residues. The junction had 9 bases not matched to a gene; V was cut back by 9 bases and J by 9 bases. The CDR3 nucleotides read TGTGCCAGGAATAGACAGGGGGATAGTTCACCCCTCCACTTT. Protein: CARNRQGDSSPLHF.

The chain has TRBV7-2 and TRBJ2-1; 11 positions agree with TRBD2. CDR3 length: 15 residues. Germline trimming cut 6 bases from V and 6 bases from J; bases unmatched to any gene: 7. From germline, CDR1 is SGHTA and CDR2 FQGNSA. The CDR3 loop is CASRVGLAGVNEQFF. CDR3 DNA sequence: TGTGCCAGCAGGGTCGGACTAGCGGGTGTCAATGAGCAGTTCTTC.

This clone is a singleton in its sample. This chain joins TRBV28 and TRBJ2-3; tentative D call: TRBD2 (6 bases). Germline lookup yields CDR1 MDHEN and CDR2 SYDVKM. The V end lost 3 bases, the J end lost 2 bases, and 9 bases lay between the germline ends. CDR3 length equals 14 residues. CDR3 DNA sequence: TGTGCCAGCAGTTTCGGCGGGATCACAGATACGCAGTATTTT. Amino acid sequence: CASSFGGITDTQYF.

A few counts support this clone. The chain joins TRBV5-6 to TRBJ1-1; no definite D call. CDR3 size: 13 residues. Deletions cut 0 bases from V and 4 bases from J, with 7 bases between. Germline-derived CDR1 and CDR2 are SGHDT and YYEEEE. As DNA, the CDR3 is TGTGCCAGCAGCTTGGATCGGGGCACTGAAGCTTTCTTT. This sequence encodes CASSLDRGTEAFF.

The chain joins TRBV6-5 to TRBJ2-7; the match to TRBD2 covers 12 bases. Germline assignment: CDR1 MNHEY and CDR2 SVGAGI. CDR3 length: 16 amino acids. The ends lost 2 bases at V and 6 bases at J; junction bases unmatched: 8. The CDR3 sequence: CASSYAPSGREGEQYF. DNA of the CDR3: TGTGCCAGCAGTTACGCCCCTAGCGGGAGGGAGGGCGAGCAGTACTTC.

The V and J genes are TRBV27 and TRBJ1-1, with TRBD1 matching over 9 bases. CDR3 size: 14 residues. Trimming cost V 5 bases and J 5 bases; bases outside gene matches: 6. The germline V gene has CDR1 MNHEY and CDR2 SMNVEV (reference sequence). Here the CDR3 reads CASSQRQGGTEAFF. The CDR3 nucleotides are TGTGCCAGCAGTCAGAGACAGGGGGGGACTGAAGCTTTCTTT.

The rearrangement uses TRBV6-5 and TRBJ1-1; D is unresolved. Trimming took off 2 bases at V and 1 base at J, with 8 bases between the two ends. Germline CDR1 is MNHEY and CDR2 is SVGAGI. The CDR3 sequence is 14 residues long. This CDR3 is CASSYRSGNTEAFF. CDR3 DNA sequence: TGTGCCAGCAGTTACAGGTCAGGGAACACTGAAGCTTTCTTT.

V gene TRBV7-9 combines with J gene TRBJ2-1; 8 nucleotides line up with TRBD2. CDR1 and CDR2 from the germline V gene are SEHNR and FQNEAQ (reference sequence). The CDR3 totals 13 residues. The V and J ends lost 2 bases and 14 bases, in that order; junction bases with no gene match: 8. CDR3 residues: CASSLPSGRGEFF. CDR3 sequence (DNA): TGTGCCAGCAGCTTACCCTCCGGGCGGGGGGAGTTCTTC.

The chain carries TRBV5-4 and TRBJ1-2, with a weak D call TRBD1 (6 bases). Germline V lookup: CDR1 SGHNT, CDR2 YYREEE (reference sequence). V dropped 2 bases and J dropped 2 bases, with 10 bases sitting between them. The length of the CDR3 is 14 residues. This chain's CDR3 is CASSFSGENYGYTF. The CDR3 coding sequence is TGTGCCAGCAGCTTCTCAGGGGAAAACTATGGCTACACCTTC. Looking up the rest from reference TRBV5-4 and TRBJ1-2 gives the full variable domain: ETGVTQSPTHLIKTRGQQVTLRCSSQSGHNTVSWYQQALGQGPQFIFQYYREEENGRGNFPPRFSGLQFPNYSSELNVNALELDDSALYLCASSFSGENYGYTFGSGTRLTVV.

This clone was recorded at least ten times. The CDR3 region is CASSDSHGTDTQYF. The CDR3 DNA reads TGTGCCAGCAGTGACTCTCATGGCACAGATACGCAGTATTTT. This chain connects TRBV6-4 to TRBJ2-3, with D hard to call. V lost 0 bases to trimming and J lost 1 base, with 5 bases between them. From germline, CDR1 is MRHNA and CDR2 SNTAGT. The CDR3 spans 14 residues.

This chain joins TRBV5-1 and TRBJ2-4, with D possibly matching TRBD2 (6 bases). V was shortened by 7 bases and J by 0 bases, with 14 bases between the two germline ends. The germline V gene encodes CDR1 SGHRS and CDR2 YFSETQ. The CDR3 runs 15 residues. CDR3 DNA sequence: TGCGCCAGCTCCGGGACTTGGGAAGCCAAAAACATTCAGTACTTC. Amino acid sequence: CASSGTWEAKNIQYF.

This chain connects TRBV5-1 to TRBJ2-1; TRBD2 is a possible D gene (6 bases). V shed 3 bases and J shed 14 bases, with 18 bases lying between them. Germline-derived CDR1 and CDR2 are SGHRS and YFSETQ. The CDR3 totals 13 residues. Written as DNA, the CDR3 is TGCGCCAGCAGCTCCGATTTGACCTGGGAGGAGTTCTTC. Protein sequence: CASSSDLTWEEFF. The full variable domain, with the rest looked up from reference TRBV5-1 and TRBJ2-1, is KAGVTQTPRYLIKTRGQQVTLSCSPISGHRSVSWYQQTPGQGLQFLFEYFSETQRNKGNFPGRFSGRQFSNSRSEMNVSTLELGDSALYLCASSSDLTWEEFFGPGTRLTVL.

The chain employs TRBV2 and TRBJ1-5; no firm D call. V was clipped by 6 bases and J by 7 bases, with 13 bases between them. The CDR3 extends over 13 amino acids. Germline V gene data show CDR1 as SNHLY and CDR2 as FYNNEI. The CDR3 nucleotides read TGTGCCAGCAGCTATCTCGGCGGCCAGCCCCAGCATTTT. This codes for CASSYLGGQPQHF.

The chain employs TRBV13 and TRBJ2-5, with TRBD2 matching over 14 bases. With 0 bases clipped from V and 5 bases from J, the junction kept 8 bases outside the gene matches. This CDR3 contains 18 residues. CDR1 and CDR2 (germline): PRHDT, FYEKMQ (reference sequence). CDR3 coding DNA: TGTGCCAGCAGCTTAGGGACGACTAGCGGGAGGGAGGGGGAGACCCAGTACTTC. It specifies CASSLGTTSGREGETQYF.

The V and J genes are TRBV15 and TRBJ1-2; the match to TRBD1 covers 8 bases. This CDR3 is built from 15 residues. J gave up 0 bases and V 5 bases, and 5 bases lay outside the gene matches. Per germline, CDR1 LNHNV and CDR2 YYDKDF (reference sequence). The CDR3 DNA sequence: TGTGCCACCAGCGAAGGGACAGGCGCTAACTATGGCTACACCTTC. It encodes CATSEGTGANYGYTF.

The gene calls are TRBV7-2 and TRBJ2-3, with no clear D. Germline CDR1 SGHTA, CDR2 FQGNSA. This CDR3 contains 13 residues. The V and J ends lost 6 bases and 4 bases respectively, with 11 bases between them. The CDR3 DNA is TGTGCCAGCAGGAAACAGAGTTCAGATACGCAGTATTTT. As protein: CASRKQSSDTQYF.

V usage is TRBV27 and J usage is TRBJ1-2, with 9 bases aligning to TRBD1. Germline V gives CDR1 MNHEY, CDR2 SMNVEV (reference sequence). V lost 6 bases and J lost 7; bases outside the gene matches: 12. This CDR3 is built from 15 residues. The CDR3 DNA follows: TGTGCCAGCAGGGCCCTCGGACAGGGGTTTAGTGGCTACACCTTC. Protein sequence: CASRALGQGFSGYTF.

In DNA, the CDR3 is TGTGCCAGCAGTGAGCACGGACTAGCGGGAGGATATACGCAGTATTTT. This translates into CASSEHGLAGGYTQYF. V usage is TRBV25-1 and J usage is TRBJ2-3, with 14 bases fitting TRBD2. Germline CDR1 is MGHDK and CDR2 is SYGVNS. This CDR3 is 16 amino acids long. J lost 7 bases, V lost 3 bases, and 6 bases had no gene match.

This chain connects TRBV18 to TRBJ2-1; possible D gene TRBD2, 5 bases. The CDR3 has 13 amino acids. V lost 10 bases, J lost 1 base, and 11 bases lay in between. CDR1 and CDR2 from the germline V gene are KGHSH and LQKENI. The CDR3 DNA reads TGTGCCACGATGGGGAGTTCCTACAATGAGCAGTTCTTC. This codes for CATMGSSYNEQFF.

The chain links TRBV2 to TRBJ1-2; D remains ambiguous. CDR1 is SNHLY and CDR2 is FYNNEI in the germline V gene. V lost 1 base and J lost 2, with 8 bases in between. The CDR3 loop spans 14 amino acids. Here the CDR3 reads CASSEVSRNYGYTF. The DNA of the CDR3 is TGTGCCAGCAGTGAAGTCTCCAGGAACTATGGCTACACCTTC.

This chain joins TRBV19 and TRBJ2-2; 13 bases map to TRBD2. The germline gives CDR1 LNHDA, CDR2 SQIVND (reference sequence). This CDR3 comprises 18 residues. After removal of 2 bases from V and 7 bases from J, the junction contained 10 bases not matched to a gene. DNA of the CDR3: TGTGCCAGTAGTATACCCTTGACTAGCGGGAGGTTAATCGGGGAGCTGTTTTTT. Protein product: CASSIPLTSGRLIGELFF.

The chain has TRBV11-1 and TRBJ1-5, with 8 bases matching TRBD1. Looked up from germline, CDR1 is SGHAT and CDR2 is FQDESV (reference sequence). The trim removed 1 base at V and 6 bases at J, leaving 5 bases unmatched. The CDR3 spans 15 residues. For the CDR3, the DNA is TGTGCCAGCAGCTTAGAGGTGACAGGGGCTCAGCCCCAGCATTTT. Protein product: CASSLEVTGAQPQHF.

The J gene is TRBJ2-1, the V gene TRBV28, with 10 bases lining up with TRBD1. Germline loops: CDR1 MDHEN, CDR2 SYDVKM. The CDR3 length is 15 residues. After removal of 5 bases from V and 6 bases from J, the junction contained 7 bases not matched to a gene. The CDR3 protein is CASSAAGTGANEQFF. Written as DNA, the CDR3 is TGTGCCAGCAGTGCCGCCGGGACAGGGGCCAATGAGCAGTTCTTC.

The rearrangement uses TRBV6-5 and TRBJ2-7, with D possibly being TRBD1 (7 bases). Trimming cost V 5 bases and J 11 bases, with 19 bases left between them. Germline CDR1 reads MNHEY; CDR2 reads SVGAGI. The CDR3 contains 13 residues. CDR3 residues: CASSRPPTGEEYF. The CDR3 nucleotides read TGTGCCAGCAGTCGCCCCCCTACAGGGGAGGAGTACTTC.

This clone was counted once. The chain links TRBV2 to TRBJ1-2; TRBD1 might be the D (5 bases). Germline lookup yields CDR1 SNHLY and CDR2 FYNNEI. Trimming pared 5 bases from V and 12 bases from J, leaving 16 bases between. There are 12 residues in the CDR3. The CDR3 DNA reads TGTGCCAGCAGTCAAACCTCTGACAGAGACACCTTC. This codes for CASSQTSDRDTF.

At least ten counts were recorded for this clone. The chain links TRBV6-1 to TRBJ2-7; D perhaps matches TRBD1 (6 bases). Germline V gene lookup returns CDR1 MNHNS and CDR2 SASEGT. The CDR3 is made up of 14 amino acids. The V end was cut by 6 bases, the J end by 2 bases, with 14 bases between. CDR3 loop: CASSVQDSTYEQYF. For the CDR3, the DNA is TGTGCCAGCAGCGTTCAGGACAGTACCTACGAGCAGTACTTC.

This sequence joins TRBV2 and TRBJ1-2; 7 nucleotides agree with TRBD1. Germline assignment: CDR1 SNHLY and CDR2 FYNNEI. The length of the CDR3 is 12 residues. Trimming took 7 bases from V and 8 from J; bases not matched to a gene: 7. CDR3 in amino acids: CASKRTGSGYTF. CDR3 in DNA: TGTGCCAGCAAAAGGACAGGAAGCGGCTACACCTTC.

This clone has just one count. The V and J genes are TRBV7-2 and TRBJ2-7; TRBD1 is a possible D gene (6 bases). The germline V and J ends were trimmed by 1 base and 5 bases, with 12 bases remaining between them. Germline assignment: CDR1 SGHTA and CDR2 FQGNSA. CDR3 size: 14 residues. The CDR3 region has the DNA TGTGCCAGCAGCTTAGGCAGGGGATTCGACGAGCAGTACTTC. This sequence encodes CASSLGRGFDEQYF.